A selection of T cell receptor beta chains follows, all from one sample in a study of cytomegalovirus exposure and HLA in healthy donors. The table came from immunoSEQ multiplex PCR; TCRdb's copy has only in-frame clones and leaves some out. This table lists about 150,000 clones. What was sequenced was PBMCs. The source is a woman between 50 and 59 years old in good health and CMV-seronegative. CDR3s include the opening cysteine and the closing phenylalanine or tryptophan. The D gene is left open where the match is weak.

d_gene	j_gene	v_gene	CDR3aa	CDR3nt
-	TRBJ1-1	TRBV5-1	CASSQQWNTEAFF	TGCGCCAGCAGCCAACAGTGGAACACTGAAGCTTTCTTT
-	TRBJ1-5	TRBV28	CASSFGGAAYQPQHF	TGTGCCAGCAGTTTCGGTGGGGCAGCCTATCAGCCCCAGCATTTT
-	TRBJ2-7	TRBV7-9	CASSLVAGAAVMQYF	TGTGCCAGCAGCTTAGTAGCTGGAGCTGCTGTCATGCAGTACTTC
-	TRBJ2-5	TRBV7-3	CASSSLRGETQYF	TGTGCCAGCAGCTCCCTGAGAGGGGAGACCCAGTACTTC
TRBD1	TRBJ1-2	TRBV19	CASSTYGQGLGGNYGYTF	TGTGCCAGTAGCACATACGGACAGGGCTTAGGCGGTAACTATGGCTACACCTTC
-	TRBJ1-1	TRBV28	CASSLGHAEAFF	TGTGCCAGCAGTTTGGGGCACGCTGAAGCTTTCTTT
TRBD1	TRBJ2-2	TRBV28	CASKTGDAGELFF	TGTGCCAGCAAGACAGGGGATGCCGGGGAGCTGTTTTTT
TRBD2	TRBJ2-3	TRBV11-1	CASSASGRLPDTQYF	TGTGCCAGCAGCGCCAGCGGGAGATTACCAGATACGCAGTATTTT
-	TRBJ1-2	TRBV27	CASSRQDSMIVTF	TGTGCCAGCTCACGACAGGATTCTATGATCGTCACCTTC
TRBD2	TRBJ2-2	TRBV7-3	CASSSSGTNTGELFF	TGTGCCAGCAGCTCGAGCGGGACCAACACCGGGGAGCTGTTTTTT
-	TRBJ1-1	TRBV30	CAWTGGANTEAFF	TGTGCCTGGACCGGGGGGGCGAACACTGAAGCTTTCTTT
TRBD1	TRBJ1-4	TRBV19	CASSLETGGSEKLFF	TGTGCCAGTAGTTTAGAGACAGGGGGCAGTGAAAAACTGTTTTTT
TRBD1	TRBJ1-1	TRBV5-1	CASSIRTGGPEAFF	TGCGCCAGCAGCATTAGGACAGGAGGCCCTGAAGCTTTCTTT
TRBD2	TRBJ2-1	TRBV5-1	CASSLLSGGFDNEQFF	TGCGCCAGCAGCCTCCTGAGCGGGGGGTTCGACAATGAGCAGTTCTTC
-	TRBJ2-7	TRBV13	CASSSRQPSYEQYF	TGTGCCAGCAGTTCGAGACAGCCCTCCTACGAGCAGTACTTC
-	TRBJ1-1	TRBV5-1	CASSLVDVGTEAFF	TGCGCCAGCAGCTTGGTTGATGTCGGCACTGAAGCTTTCTTT
-	TRBJ1-1	TRBV29-1	CSVSAGRITLNTEAFF	TGCAGCGTTTCTGCGGGCCGCATTACACTAAACACTGAAGCTTTCTTT
TRBD2	TRBJ2-3	TRBV5-4	CASSSWTSGGASTDTQYF	TGTGCCAGCAGCTCTTGGACTAGCGGGGGGGCTAGCACAGATACGCAGTATTTT
TRBD1	TRBJ1-1	TRBV28	CASTPGTGYFDTEAFF	TGTGCCAGCACCCCCGGGACAGGGTATTTTGACACTGAAGCTTTCTTT
-	TRBJ1-1	TRBV28	CASSLGTSFTEAFF	TGTGCCAGCAGTTTAGGGACAAGTTTCACTGAAGCTTTCTTT
-	TRBJ1-1	TRBV9	CASSVGGGTRWTEAFF	TGTGCCAGCAGCGTAGGGGGAGGGACACGGTGGACTGAAGCTTTCTTT
-	TRBJ1-1	TRBV11-2	CASSSLSGAVPEAFF	TGTGCCAGCAGCTCCCTCTCGGGAGCTGTCCCTGAAGCTTTCTTT
-	TRBJ2-5	TRBV30	CAWSVHETQYF	TGTGCCTGGAGTGTACACGAGACCCAGTACTTC
TRBD1	TRBJ1-1	TRBV12-5	CASGSSPRGAEAFF	TGTGCTAGTGGTTCCTCTCCCAGGGGGGCTGAAGCTTTCTTT
-	TRBJ2-5	TRBV28	CASSPTLTGKGYF	TGTGCCAGCAGTCCCACGCTAACGGGGAAGGGGTACTTC